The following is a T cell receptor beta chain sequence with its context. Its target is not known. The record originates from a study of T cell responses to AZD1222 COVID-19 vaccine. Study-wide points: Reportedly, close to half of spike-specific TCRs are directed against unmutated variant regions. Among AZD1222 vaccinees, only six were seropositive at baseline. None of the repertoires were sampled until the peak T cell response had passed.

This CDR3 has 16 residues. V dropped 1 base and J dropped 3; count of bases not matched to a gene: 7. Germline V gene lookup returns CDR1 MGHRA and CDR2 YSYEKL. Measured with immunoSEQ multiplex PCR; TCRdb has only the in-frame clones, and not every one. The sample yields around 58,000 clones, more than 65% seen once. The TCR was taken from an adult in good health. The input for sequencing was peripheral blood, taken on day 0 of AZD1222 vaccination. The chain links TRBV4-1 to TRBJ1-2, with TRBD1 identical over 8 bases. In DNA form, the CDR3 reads TGCGCCAGCAGCCAAGTGAGGGCAGGGGGCGACTATGGCTACACCTTC. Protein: CASSQVRAGGDYGYTF.